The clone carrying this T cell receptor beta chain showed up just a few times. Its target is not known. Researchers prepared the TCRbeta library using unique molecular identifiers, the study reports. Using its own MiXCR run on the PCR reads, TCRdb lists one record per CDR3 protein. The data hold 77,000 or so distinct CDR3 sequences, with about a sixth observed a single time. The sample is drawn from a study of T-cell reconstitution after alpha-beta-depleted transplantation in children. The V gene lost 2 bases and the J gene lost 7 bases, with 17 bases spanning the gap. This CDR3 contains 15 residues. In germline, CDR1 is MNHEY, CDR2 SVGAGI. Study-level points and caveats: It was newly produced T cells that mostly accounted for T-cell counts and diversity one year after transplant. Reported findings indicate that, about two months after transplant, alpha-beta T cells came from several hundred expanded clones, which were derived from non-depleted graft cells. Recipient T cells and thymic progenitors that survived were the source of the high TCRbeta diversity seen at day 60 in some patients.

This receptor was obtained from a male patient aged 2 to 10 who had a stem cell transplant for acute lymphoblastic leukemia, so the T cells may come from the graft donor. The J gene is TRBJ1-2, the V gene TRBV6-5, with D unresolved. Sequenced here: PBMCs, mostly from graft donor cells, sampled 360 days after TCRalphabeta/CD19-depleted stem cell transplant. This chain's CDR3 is CASSYNRRGTFGYTF. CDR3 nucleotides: TGTGCCAGCAGTTACAATAGGCGGGGAACTTTTGGCTACACCTTC.